Listed below are T cell receptor beta chains from one sample, sequenced in a study of blood T cell repertoires in COVID-19. Sequencing was performed with immunoSEQ multiplex PCR; in TCRdb, only in-frame clones are kept and a portion is missing. The table records 200,000 to 300,000 clones, more than 85% of them present only once. The sample comprised peripheral blood. These receptors were collected from an older woman with COVID-19, enrolled during active disease. CDR3s leave out the opening cysteine and the closing phenylalanine or tryptophan. The D gene is left open where the match is weak.

>NA|9|TRBV19
ASSVLDTQY
>TRBD1|11|TRBV24-1
ATNRGSGETQY
>TRBD2|14|TRBV7-9
ASSPYISGRPDTQY
>NA|11|TRBV5-4
ASSETGRNEQF
>NA|10|TRBV29-1
SVTNSNYGYT
>NA|12|TRBV5-1
ASSLDGQGREQY
>NA|10|TRBV25-1
ASRSLRELLF
>TRBD2|12|TRBV7-9
ASGLAASTGELF
>NA|13|TRBV19
ASSITAEGNYGYT
>NA|13|TRBV5-1
ASSLGVGINTEAF
>NA|10|TRBV6-6
ASSRPGVEQY
>NA|13|TRBV11-2
ASSLVAKVNTEAF
>TRBD1|13|TRBV18
ASSPNRGAGTEAF
>TRBD2|12|TRBV30
AWRTSGTTYEQY
>NA|13|TRBV7-9
ASSPDMGRNTEAF
>TRBD2|10|TRBV11-3
ASSPRGGEQF
>TRBD2|14|TRBV27
ASSRRLAGVGDTQY
>NA|14|TRBV15
ATSRDLGRYNYGYT
>TRBD1|12|TRBV29-1
SVEVGTELNGYT
>NA|14|TRBV3-1/TRBV3-2
ASSQYRDFHADTQY
>NA|12|TRBV7-8
ASTPPRGAFEQY
>NA|14|TRBV5-1
ASSLVRGGTNEKLF
>TRBD1|14|TRBV7-3
ASSLIGGPGGPEAF
>NA|14|TRBV18
ASSPRVGAGTDTQY
>TRBD1|13|TRBV5-1
ASSLGDRAYNEQF
>NA|13|TRBV28
ASSFGVEVGAPQH
>TRBD1|13|TRBV5-1
ASSFSWGQAYEQY
>NA|13|TRBV24-1
ATSGLTANTGELF
>NA|15|TRBV3-1/TRBV3-2
ASSPDLFPEYTYEQY
>TRBD2|14|TRBV5-4
ASSLGLVGGYNEQF
>TRBD1|12|TRBV9
ASSPRQGGWGYT
>NA|10|TRBV29-1
SVARGVGGYT
>TRBD1|10|TRBV6-5
ASSYGTVEAF
>NA|12|TRBV3-1/TRBV3-2
ASSVGRAGQPQH
>NA|11|TRBV19
ASSSRGIGEQY
>TRBD1|14|TRBV14
ASSARTGVGRTEAF
>TRBD1|14|TRBV24-1
ATSATGQGGGQPQH
>NA|14|TRBV15
ATSRGGAGWNTEAF
>NA|13|TRBV7-3
ASSVQGGFLNEQF
>TRBD2|17|TRBV5-1
ASSRGLAGGGSSTDTQY
>TRBD1|13|TRBV28
ASGKQGTFDYGYT
>TRBD2|17|TRBV7-3
ASSLTSGRASWYTDTQY
>TRBD1|13|TRBV7-3
ASSPDRGDGTEAF
>TRBD2|13|TRBV19
ASSILAGNKFEQF
>NA|12|TRBV30
AWRRTFANYGYT